This TCR beta chain was sequenced during a study of HIV-infected patients and healthy controls. Study-level findings and limits: Mean usage of eight alpha and eight beta V genes differed significantly in HIV-infected patients versus controls.

This clonotype was counted only a few times. The antigen remains unidentified. cDNA was made from 500 ng RNA using alpha and beta constant primers. Each of the alpha and beta chains got its own library through chain-specific third strand synthesis with indices. In TCRdb, the 5' RACE reads were re-called with MiXCR into one record per CDR3 protein. Of 7,500 to 10,000 distinct CDR3 sequences in the sample, around 8.2% are singletons; the top ten hold 30% to 35%. Whole blood was used without fractionation, so all unsorted peripheral T cells were included. The CDR3 loop spans 13 amino acids. Germline CDR1 is LNHDA and CDR2 is SQIVND (reference sequence). Trimming removed 2 bases at V and 8 bases at J, with 10 bases between.

V is TRBV19 and J is TRBJ2-1; no firm D call. Sequenced here: blood, sampled before antiretroviral therapy. The source is an adult with HIV infection. The donor label of this sample is uncertain. The CDR3, as DNA: TGTGCCAGTAGTATAATGGCTGGCGATGAGCAGTTCTTC. It specifies CASSIMAGDEQFF.